This T cell receptor (beta chain) originates from a study of ipilimumab plus nivolumab after autologous stem cell transplantation. Patients received nivolumab 3 mg/kg at weeks 1, 4, 7, 10, then fortnightly to week 26. This CDR3 contains 16 residues. The germline V gene encodes CDR1 SGHTA and CDR2 FQGNSA. With V trimmed by 5 bases and J by 3 bases, 8 bases remained unmatched. Clones were sequenced by immunoSEQ multiplex PCR, and TCRdb holds only the in-frame ones, with some missing. The sample lists just over 40,000 clones, 85% to 95% occurring once. The receptor was derived from a male donor with multiple myeloma. The sample was PBMCs, taken in a trial of ipilimumab plus nivolumab as post-transplant consolidation. The rearrangement uses TRBV7-2 and TRBJ2-7; 12 nucleotides agree with TRBD2. The CDR3 spells CASSPSTSGGLYEQYF. CDR3 in DNA: TGTGCCAGCAGCCCTTCCACTAGCGGGGGGCTCTACGAGCAGTACTTC.